This record looks at one T cell receptor (beta chain) sequence and its context. Per the original methods: By means of reference gene primer amplification, nucleated cell counts were estimated. TCRdb's copy holds only in-frame clones and misses some; the assay was immunoSEQ multiplex PCR. V and J calls plus clone size are reproduced from that table; the DNA served to infer D and trimming. The data show 120,000 to 150,000 clones, with over 75% seen just once and 3% to 4% held by the top ten. The germline CDR1 and CDR2 sequences are LGHDT and YNNKEL (reference sequence). The CDR3 contains 14 residues. Trimming removed 1 base from V and 6 bases from J, with 9 bases in between. Self-reported history from a screening survey and questionnaire set each donor's cohort. The data stem from a study of blood T cell repertoires in COVID-19.

The sample comprised PBMCs or T cells enriched from blood (not recorded which). This sequence was found in a man aged 50 or older in a cohort exposed to, infected with or recovered from COVID-19 (not recorded which). The chain links TRBV3-1 (or the pseudogene TRBV3-2) to TRBJ2-2; no clear D. CDR3 protein: CASSQGAGSGELFF. The CDR3 coding sequence is TGTGCCAGCAGCCAAGGCGCAGGTTCCGGGGAGCTGTTTTTT.